The sequence of this T cell receptor (beta chain) was determined in a study of blood T cells in healthy people across ages. Study outcomes and limitations: Since the PBMCs were unsorted, naive and antigen-experienced cells could not be conclusively compared. Significant beta diversity loss was already apparent by age about 39, declining roughly linearly. Naive CD4+ cells and diversity were both higher in long-lived donors than in aged donors.

The CDR3 sequence is 16 residues long. The ends were cut back, 0 bases at V and 3 bases at J, with 12 bases in the middle. Germline values: CDR1 LGHNA, CDR2 YNFKEQ. As regards this clonotype: Its antigen is not known.

PCR was performed a second time for about 7 to 12 cycles using a sample-barcoded 5' primer and a J-beta primer mix. TCRdb reanalysed the 5' RACE reads using MiXCR and keeps one entry per CDR3 protein. Among 950,000 to 1,200,000 distinct CDR3 sequences listed, 30% to 40% were seen once. Specimen: blood. The receptor was isolated from a man younger than 30 in good health. This chain connects TRBV4-2 to TRBJ2-1; D possibly corresponds to TRBD2 (6 bases). The CDR3 DNA sequence: TGTGCCAGCAGCCAAGATGCGGCTAGCGTCTACAATGAGCAGTTCTTC. Amino acid sequence: CASSQDAASVYNEQFF.